This T cell receptor beta chain emerged from a study of human T cells and chemical hapten exposure. This clonotype was found many times. V lost 1 base, J lost 4 bases, and 14 bases lay in between. The CDR3 runs 15 residues. CDR1 and CDR2 from the germline V gene are SGDLS and YYNGEE. A single record per CDR3 protein comes from TCRdb applying MiXCR to the RACE reads. The table has some 42,000 distinct CDR3 sequences, around 10% seen once; the top ten hold approximately 15%. Time point specified: patch test 2, 6 weeks after DPC sensitization. Treatment of the sample: therapeutic diphenylcyclopropenone sensitization with weekly scalp DPC. Unfractionated whole blood served as the source for total RNA extraction.

Sequencing used whole blood, obtained in connection with sensitization to the hapten diphenylcyclopropenone (DPC). The origin of this receptor is a woman in her 40s with alopecia areata. Some clones in this sample may be carry-over from other donors' samples. This chain uses TRBV9 with TRBJ2-5; D might be TRBD2 (7 bases). The DNA for the CDR3 is TGTGCCAGCAGCGTATACGGGGGGCCCGTAGAGACCCAGTACTTC. Translating it yields CASSVYGGPVETQYF.